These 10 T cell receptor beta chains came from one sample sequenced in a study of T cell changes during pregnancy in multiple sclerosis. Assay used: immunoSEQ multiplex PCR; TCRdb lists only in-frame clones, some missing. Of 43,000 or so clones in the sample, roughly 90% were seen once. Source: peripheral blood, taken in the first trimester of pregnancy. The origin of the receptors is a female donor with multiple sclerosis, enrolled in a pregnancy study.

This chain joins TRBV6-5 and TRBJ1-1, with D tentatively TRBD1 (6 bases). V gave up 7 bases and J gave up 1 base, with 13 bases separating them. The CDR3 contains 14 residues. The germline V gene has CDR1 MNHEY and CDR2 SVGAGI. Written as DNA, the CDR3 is TGTGCCAGCACGCGCGGGGGGCGGAACACTGAAGCTTTCTTT. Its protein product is CASTRGGRNTEAFF.

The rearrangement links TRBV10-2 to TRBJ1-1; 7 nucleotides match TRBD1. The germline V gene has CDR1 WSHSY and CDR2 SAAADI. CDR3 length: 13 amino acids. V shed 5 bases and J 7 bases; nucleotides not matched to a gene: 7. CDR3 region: CASSPGGLIEAFF. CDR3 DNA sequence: TGCGCCAGCAGTCCAGGGGGTCTGATTGAAGCTTTCTTT.

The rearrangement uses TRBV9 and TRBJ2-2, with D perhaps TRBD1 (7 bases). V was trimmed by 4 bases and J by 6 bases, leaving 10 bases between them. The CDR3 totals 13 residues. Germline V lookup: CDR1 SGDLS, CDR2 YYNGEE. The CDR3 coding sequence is TGTGCCAGCAGCCCCAGGGGGGCCGGGGAGCTGTTTTTT. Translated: CASSPRGAGELFF.

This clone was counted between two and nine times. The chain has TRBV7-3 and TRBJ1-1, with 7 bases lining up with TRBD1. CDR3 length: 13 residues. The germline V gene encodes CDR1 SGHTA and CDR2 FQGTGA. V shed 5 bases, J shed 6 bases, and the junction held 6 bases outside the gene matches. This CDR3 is CASSKGAPAEAFF. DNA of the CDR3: TGTGCCAGCAGCAAGGGGGCGCCGGCTGAAGCTTTCTTT.

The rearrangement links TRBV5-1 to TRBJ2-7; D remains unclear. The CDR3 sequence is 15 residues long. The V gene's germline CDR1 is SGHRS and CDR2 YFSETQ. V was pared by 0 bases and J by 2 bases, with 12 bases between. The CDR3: CASSLGSPRTYEQYF. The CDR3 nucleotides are TGCGCCAGCAGCTTGGGATCGCCGCGGACCTACGAGCAGTACTTC.

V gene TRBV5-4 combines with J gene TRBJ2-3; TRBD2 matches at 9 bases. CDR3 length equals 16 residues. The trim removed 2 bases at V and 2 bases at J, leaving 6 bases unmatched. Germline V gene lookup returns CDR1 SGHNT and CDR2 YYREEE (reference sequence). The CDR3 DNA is TGTGCCAGCAGCTTTAGGGCGGGGGGGACCACAGATACGCAGTATTTT. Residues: CASSFRAGGTTDTQYF.

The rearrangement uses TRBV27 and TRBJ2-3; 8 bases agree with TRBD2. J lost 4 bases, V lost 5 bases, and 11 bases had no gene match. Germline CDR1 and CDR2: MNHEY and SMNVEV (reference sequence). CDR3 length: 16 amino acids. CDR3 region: CASSPYFSGGADTQYF. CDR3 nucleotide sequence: TGTGCCAGCAGTCCCTACTTCTCGGGGGGGGCAGATACGCAGTATTTT.

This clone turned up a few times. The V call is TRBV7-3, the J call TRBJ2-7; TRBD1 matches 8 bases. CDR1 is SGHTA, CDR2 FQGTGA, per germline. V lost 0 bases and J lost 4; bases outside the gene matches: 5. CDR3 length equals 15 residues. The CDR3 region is CASSLTAGGSYEQYF. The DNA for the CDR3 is TGTGCCAGCAGCTTAACCGCAGGGGGCTCTTACGAGCAGTACTTC. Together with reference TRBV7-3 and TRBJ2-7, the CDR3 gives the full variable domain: GAGVSQTPSNKVTEKGKYVELRCDPISGHTALYWYRQSLGQGPEFLIYFQGTGAADDSGLPNDRFFAVRPEGSVSTLKIQRTERGDSAVYLCASSLTAGGSYEQYFGPGTRLTVT.

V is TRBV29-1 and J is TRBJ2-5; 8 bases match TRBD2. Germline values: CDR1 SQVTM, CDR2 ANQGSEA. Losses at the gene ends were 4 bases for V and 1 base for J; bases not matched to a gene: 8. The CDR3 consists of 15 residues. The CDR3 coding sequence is TGCAGCGTTGGGGATAGCGGGGCACCCCAAGAGACCCAGTACTTC. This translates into CSVGDSGAPQETQYF.

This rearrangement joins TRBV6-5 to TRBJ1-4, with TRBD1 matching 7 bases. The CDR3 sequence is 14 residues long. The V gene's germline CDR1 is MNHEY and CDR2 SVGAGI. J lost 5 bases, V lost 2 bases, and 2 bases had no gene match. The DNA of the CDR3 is TGTGCCAGCAGTTACGTCAGGGGGAATGAAAAACTGTTTTTT. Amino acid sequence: CASSYVRGNEKLFF.